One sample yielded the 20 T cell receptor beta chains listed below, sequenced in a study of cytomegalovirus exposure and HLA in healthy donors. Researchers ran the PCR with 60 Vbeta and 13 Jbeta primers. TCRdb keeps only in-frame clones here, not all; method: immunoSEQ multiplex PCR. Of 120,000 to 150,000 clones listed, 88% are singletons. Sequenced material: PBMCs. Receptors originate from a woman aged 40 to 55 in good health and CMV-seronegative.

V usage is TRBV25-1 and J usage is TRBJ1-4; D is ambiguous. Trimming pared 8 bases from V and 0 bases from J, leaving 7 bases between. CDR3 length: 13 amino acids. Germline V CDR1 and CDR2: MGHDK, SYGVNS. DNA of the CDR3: TGTGCCAGCTCGAGGCCAACTAATGAAAAACTGTTTTTT. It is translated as CASSRPTNEKLFF.

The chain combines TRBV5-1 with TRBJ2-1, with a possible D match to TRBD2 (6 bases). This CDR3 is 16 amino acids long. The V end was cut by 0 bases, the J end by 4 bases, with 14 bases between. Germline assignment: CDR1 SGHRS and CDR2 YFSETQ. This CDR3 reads CASSLGPASEYNEQFF. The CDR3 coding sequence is TGCGCCAGCAGCTTGGGGCCGGCTAGCGAATACAATGAGCAGTTCTTC.

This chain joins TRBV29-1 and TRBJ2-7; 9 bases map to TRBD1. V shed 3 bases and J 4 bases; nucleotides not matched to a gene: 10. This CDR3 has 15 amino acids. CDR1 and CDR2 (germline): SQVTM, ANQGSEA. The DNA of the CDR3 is TGCAGCGTTGACGCCGGGACAGGGCGTTCTTACGAGCAGTACTTC. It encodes CSVDAGTGRSYEQYF.

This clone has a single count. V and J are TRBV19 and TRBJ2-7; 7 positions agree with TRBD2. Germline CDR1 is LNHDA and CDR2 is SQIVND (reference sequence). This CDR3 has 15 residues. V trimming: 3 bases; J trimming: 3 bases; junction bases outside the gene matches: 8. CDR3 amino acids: CASSIHSGNGYEQYF. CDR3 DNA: TGTGCCAGTAGTATTCACAGCGGGAACGGCTACGAGCAGTACTTC. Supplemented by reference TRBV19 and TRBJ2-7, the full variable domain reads DGGITQSPKYLFRKEGQNVTLSCEQNLNHDAMYWYRQDPGQGLRLIYYSQIVNDFQKGDIAEGYSVSREKKESFPLTVTSAQKNPTAFYLCASSIHSGNGYEQYFGPGTRLTVT.

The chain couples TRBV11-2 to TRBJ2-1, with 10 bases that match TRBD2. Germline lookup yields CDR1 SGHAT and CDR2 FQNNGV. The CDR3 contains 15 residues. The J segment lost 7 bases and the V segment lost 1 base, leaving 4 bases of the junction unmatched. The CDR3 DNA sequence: TGTGCCAGCAGCTTAGGGTCAGCGGGGGGGAATGAGCAGTTCTTC. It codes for CASSLGSAGGNEQFF.

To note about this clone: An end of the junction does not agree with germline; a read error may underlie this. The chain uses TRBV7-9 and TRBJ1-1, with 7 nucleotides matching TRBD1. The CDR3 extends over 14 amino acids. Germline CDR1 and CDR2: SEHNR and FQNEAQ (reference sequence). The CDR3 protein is CSSSAQGGNTEAFF. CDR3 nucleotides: TGTTCCAGCAGCGCCCAGGGGGGGAACACTGAAGCTTTCTTT.

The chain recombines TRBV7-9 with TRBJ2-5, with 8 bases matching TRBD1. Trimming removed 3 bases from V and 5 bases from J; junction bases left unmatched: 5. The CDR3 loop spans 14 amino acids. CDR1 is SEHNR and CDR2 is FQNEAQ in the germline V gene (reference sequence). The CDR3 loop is CASSFQGAKETQYF. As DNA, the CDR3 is TGTGCCAGCAGCTTCCAGGGGGCGAAGGAGACCCAGTACTTC.

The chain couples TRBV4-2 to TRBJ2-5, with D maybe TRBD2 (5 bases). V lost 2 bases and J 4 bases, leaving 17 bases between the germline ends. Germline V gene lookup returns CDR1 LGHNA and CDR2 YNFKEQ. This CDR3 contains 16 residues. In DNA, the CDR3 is TGTGCCAGCAGCCAAACTTGGTCCCAGGAGGCAGAGACCCAGTACTTC. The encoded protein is CASSQTWSQEAETQYF.

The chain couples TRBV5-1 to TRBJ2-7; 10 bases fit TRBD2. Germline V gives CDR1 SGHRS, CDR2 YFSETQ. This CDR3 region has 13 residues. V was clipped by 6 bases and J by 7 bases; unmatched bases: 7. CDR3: CASTSGSRQEQYF. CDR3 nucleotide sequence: TGCGCCAGCACTAGCGGGAGCCGTCAAGAGCAGTACTTC.

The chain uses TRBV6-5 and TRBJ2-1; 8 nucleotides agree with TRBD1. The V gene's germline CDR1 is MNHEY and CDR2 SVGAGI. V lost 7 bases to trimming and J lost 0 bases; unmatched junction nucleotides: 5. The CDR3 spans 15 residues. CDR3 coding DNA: TGTGCCAGCAAAACAGGGGGTAGCTCCTACAATGAGCAGTTCTTC. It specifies CASKTGGSSYNEQFF.

The CDR3 region has the DNA TGTGCCAGCAGCTTAGGTGGGACTGACTATGGCTACACCTTC. Its protein product is CASSLGGTDYGYTF. This chain connects TRBV7-2 to TRBJ1-2; D may be TRBD1 (5 bases). CDR1 and CDR2 from the germline V gene are SGHTA and FQGNSA. The V and J ends lost 1 base and 3 bases respectively, with 9 bases between them. The CDR3 runs to 14 residues.

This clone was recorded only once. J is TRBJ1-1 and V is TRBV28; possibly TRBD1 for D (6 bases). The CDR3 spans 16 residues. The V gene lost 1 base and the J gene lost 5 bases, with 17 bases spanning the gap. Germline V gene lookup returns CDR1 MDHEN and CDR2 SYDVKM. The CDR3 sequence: CASSLFEGGGRTEAFF. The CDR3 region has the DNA TGTGCCAGCAGTTTATTTGAGGGGGGGGGTAGGACTGAAGCTTTCTTT.

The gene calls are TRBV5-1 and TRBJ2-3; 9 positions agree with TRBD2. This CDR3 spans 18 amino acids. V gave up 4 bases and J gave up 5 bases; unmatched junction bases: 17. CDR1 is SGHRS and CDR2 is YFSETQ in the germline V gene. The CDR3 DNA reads TGCGCCAGCAGCCGAACCACCCTACGACTAGCGGAGGGAGATACGCAGTATTTT. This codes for CASSRTTLRLAEGDTQYF.

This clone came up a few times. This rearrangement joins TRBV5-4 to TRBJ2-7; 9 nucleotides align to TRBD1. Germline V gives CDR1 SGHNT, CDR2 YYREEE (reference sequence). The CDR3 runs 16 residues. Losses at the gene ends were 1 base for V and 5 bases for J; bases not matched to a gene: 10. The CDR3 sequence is CASSLSPGQGMNEQYF. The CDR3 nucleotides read TGTGCCAGCAGCTTGTCCCCGGGACAGGGTATGAACGAGCAGTACTTC.

CDR3 amino acids: CASRAGWEGQGEQYF. CDR3 in DNA: TGCGCCAGCAGAGCGGGGTGGGAGGGACAAGGGGAGCAGTACTTC. V usage is TRBV5-1 and J usage is TRBJ2-7, with D perhaps TRBD2 (7 bases). Germline V gene data show CDR1 as SGHRS and CDR2 as YFSETQ. The CDR3 has 15 residues. The V gene lost 5 bases and the J gene lost 7 bases, with 22 bases spanning the gap.

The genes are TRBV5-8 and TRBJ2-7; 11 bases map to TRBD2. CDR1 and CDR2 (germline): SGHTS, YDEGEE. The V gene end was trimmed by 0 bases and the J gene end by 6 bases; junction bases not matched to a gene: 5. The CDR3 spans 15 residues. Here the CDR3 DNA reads TGTGCCAGCAGCTTGGGACTAGCGGGACAAACCGAGCAGTACTTC. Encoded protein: CASSLGLAGQTEQYF.

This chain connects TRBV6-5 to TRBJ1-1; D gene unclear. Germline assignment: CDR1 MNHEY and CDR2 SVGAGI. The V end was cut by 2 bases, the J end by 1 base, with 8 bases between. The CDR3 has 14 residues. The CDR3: CASSYDNGNTEAFF. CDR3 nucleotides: TGTGCCAGCAGTTACGACAACGGGAACACTGAAGCTTTCTTT.

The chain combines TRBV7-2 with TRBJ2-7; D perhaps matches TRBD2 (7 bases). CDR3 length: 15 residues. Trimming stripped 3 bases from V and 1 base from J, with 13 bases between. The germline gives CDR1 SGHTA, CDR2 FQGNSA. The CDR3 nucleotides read TGTGCCAGCAGCTTTTGGGGGGGGCCATCCTACGAGCAGTACTTC. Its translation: CASSFWGGPSYEQYF.

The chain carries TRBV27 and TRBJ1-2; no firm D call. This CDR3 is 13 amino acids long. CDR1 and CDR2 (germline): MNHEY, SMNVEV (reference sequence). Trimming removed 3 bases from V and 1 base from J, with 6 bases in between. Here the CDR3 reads CASSFNSNYGYTF. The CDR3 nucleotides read TGTGCCAGCAGTTTCAACAGTAACTATGGCTACACCTTC.

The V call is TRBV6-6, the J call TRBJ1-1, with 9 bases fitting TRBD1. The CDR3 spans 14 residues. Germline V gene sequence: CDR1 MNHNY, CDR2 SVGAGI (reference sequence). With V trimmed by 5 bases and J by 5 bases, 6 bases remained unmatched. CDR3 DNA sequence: TGTGCCAGCAGTACGGGACAGGGTTGGACTGAAGCTTTCTTT. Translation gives CASSTGQGWTEAFF.